This TCR beta chain was profiled in a study of vaccination effects on CD4 cells after COVID-19 (dated by TCRdb to 2022 to 2024). About the investigation overall: In the ViraFEST assay, PBMC were stimulated with viral peptide pools, and antigen-specific CD4+ T cell clonotypes were then identified by expansion using TCR sequencing. Roughly 1.9 million PBMC per well were cultured with about 10 ug/ml peptides in IMDM containing roughly 5% human AB serum, approximately 9.9 IU/ml IL-2 and gentamicin. In the study, cultures from other donors were sequenced using the Oncomine TCR Beta short-read assay on an Illumina iSeq 100. The full study included around ten COVID-19 convalescent patients and a handful of SARS-CoV-2-naive healthy vaccine recipients. The study compared SARS-CoV-2 spike-specific CD4+ TCR repertoires before and after mRNA vaccination in COVID-19 convalescent patients and infection-naive vaccine recipients. Post-vaccine samples across the study were collected a median of 72 days after the second dose, with a range of 14 to 241. The study at large found these results: Among healthy vaccine recipients, nearly all vaccine-induced clones were SARS-CoV-2 mono-reactive, and just 1 of 255 was cross-reactive with common cold coronaviruses. Only a small number of convalescent patients were included, and no early post-infection timepoints were available, which limited the study. Both infection-induced and vaccine-induced clones contracted markedly at late post-vaccination timepoints, which is consistent with waning T cell responses.

With regard to this clone: This receptor's antigen is unknown. No base-level quality is on record; no much larger clone is a single base apart.

Libraries came from the immunoSEQ multiplex PCR assay. DNA from the cultured, isolated CD4+ T cells was subjected to TCR beta CDR3 sequencing. The source study handled its data this way. Non-productive TCR sequences were discarded, and reads were trimmed to the CDR3 region, with only CDR3s of 7 or more amino acids retained. The MANAFEST web app was used to identify antigen-specific clonotypes by comparing expansion in peptide wells with expansion in reference cultures. To count as positive, a clone had to show expansion at FDR<0.05 compared with the reference and with all other wells, an odds ratio above 5, and a frequency above 0.1% in two replicate wells. A clonotype was called cross-reactive if it was significantly expanded both in SARS-CoV-2 spike wells and in at least one common cold coronavirus spike condition. CDR3 similarity was assessed by Levenshtein distance using the stringdist R package, and unrooted trees were constructed with ape in R 3.6.1. This immuneACCESS table, as held by TCRdb, lists in-frame sequences with V and J called but not all clones. Of the missing ones, under half trace to an unresolved V gene in checked studies; the others have no known cause. The V and J calls and clone size are taken from that table; D and trimming were inferred from the DNA. This sample comprises about 45,000 clones, over 60% of them detected only once. 8.5% to 10% of the sample is in the top ten clones.

After 10 days of culture, CD4+ T cells were isolated with the EasySep CD4+ T cell isolation kit. Each participant received two doses of an mRNA SARS-CoV-2 vaccine, either BNT162b2 or mRNA-1273. The absence of prior SARS-CoV-2 infection in healthy vaccine recipients was confirmed by negative nucleocapsid antibodies before and after vaccination. On days 3 and 7, half of the culture medium was replaced with fresh IL-2-containing medium. Unless noted otherwise, every peptide stimulation condition was grown in triplicate wells. PBMC were separated from whole blood using Ficoll-Paque Plus gradient centrifugation and were then either cryopreserved at -140C or used fresh. The QIAamp micro DNA kit was used to extract genomic DNA from the cultured CD4+ T cells. The starting material was CD4+ T cells from PBMCs cultured without peptide, obtained after COVID-19 vaccination. The receptor comes from a human donor who received a COVID-19 vaccine.

The nucleotide sequence is TGTGCCACCAGCAGAGATAGTCGAGCAACTAATGAAAAACTGTTTTTT. It translates to CATSRDSRATNEKLFF. The sequence links TRBV15 to TRBJ1-4; no confident D gene assignment can be made. CDR1 and CDR2 are read off the germline V gene (reference sequence) as LNHNV and YYDKDF. The junction shows trimming of 0 bases on V and 0 bases on J, plus 8 bases between the germline ends. Including the terminal cysteine and phenylalanine, the CDR3 comprises 16 residues. The kept DNA is CDR3 alone, 48 bases in frame from the first base.